This T cell receptor (beta chain) was recovered during a study of brain T cells in children with intractable seizures. The CDR3 runs to 13 residues. Germline V gene sequence: CDR1 SSHAT, CDR2 FNYEAQ (reference sequence). The V and J ends lost 10 bases and 2 bases, in that order; junction bases with no gene match: 3. The method was immunoSEQ multiplex PCR; TCRdb's version includes in-frame clones alone and lacks a portion of them. Among roughly 69,000 clones listed, around 96% were seen once. This clonotype was sampled from a boy younger than two with focal cortical dysplasia and intractable seizures. The rearrangement joins TRBV7-7 to TRBJ2-2; 8 positions match TRBD2. The sample consisted of peripheral blood, taken at surgery. The CDR3 nucleotides read TGTGCCACTAGCGGGCCTAACACCGGGGAGCTGTTTTTT. It translates to CATSGPNTGELFF.